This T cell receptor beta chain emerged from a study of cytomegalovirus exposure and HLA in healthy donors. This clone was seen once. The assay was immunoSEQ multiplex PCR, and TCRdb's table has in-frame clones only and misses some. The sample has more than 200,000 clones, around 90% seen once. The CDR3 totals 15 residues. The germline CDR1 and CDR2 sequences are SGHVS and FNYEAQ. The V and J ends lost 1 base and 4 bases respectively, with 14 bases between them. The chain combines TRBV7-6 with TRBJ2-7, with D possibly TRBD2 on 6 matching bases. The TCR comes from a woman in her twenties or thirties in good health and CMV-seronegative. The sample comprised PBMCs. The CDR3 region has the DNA TGTGCCAGCAGCTTAGTTTCGGGAGACGAATACGAGCAGTACTTC. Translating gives CASSLVSGDEYEQYF.